The 30 T cell receptor beta chains presented below share a single source sample, sequenced in a study of cytomegalovirus exposure and HLA in healthy donors. 13 Jbeta primers and 60 Vbeta primers were used for the PCR. The protocol was immunoSEQ multiplex PCR, while the TCRdb copy is restricted to in-frame clones and leaves out a portion. Seen here are 100,000 to 150,000 clones, about three quarters observed once, and the top ten hold less than 4.5%. Sequencing was performed on PBMCs. The receptors derive from a man under 40 in good health and CMV-seronegative.

This rearrangement joins TRBV19 to TRBJ2-6; D possibly corresponds to TRBD1 (7 bases). Per the germline V gene, CDR1 is LNHDA and CDR2 is SQIVND (reference sequence). This CDR3 is built from 19 residues. Trimming shortened V by 1 base and J by 2 bases, and 18 bases separated the two germline ends. CDR3 loop: CASSIVGQGGLPGANVLTF. CDR3 sequence (DNA): TGTGCCAGTAGTATAGTTGGGCAGGGGGGCCTGCCTGGGGCCAACGTCCTGACTTTC.

This rearrangement joins TRBV7-8 to TRBJ1-1, with TRBD1 identical over 8 bases. The CDR3 has 13 amino acids. After removal of 2 bases from V and 8 bases from J, the junction contained 4 bases not matched to a gene. Germline V gives CDR1 SGHVS, CDR2 FQNEAQ. This CDR3 is CASSLSYRGEAFF. The CDR3 region has the DNA TGTGCCAGCAGCTTAAGTTACAGGGGGGAAGCTTTCTTT.

The CDR3 sequence is CASSHRGFWEMNTEAFF. For the CDR3, the DNA is TGCGCCAGCAGCCACCGAGGATTTTGGGAGATGAACACTGAAGCTTTCTTT. The chain is built from TRBV4-1 and TRBJ1-1; no clear D. Germline assignment: CDR1 MGHRA and CDR2 YSYEKL. This CDR3 is 17 amino acids long. V was pared by 3 bases and J by 0 bases, with 17 bases between.

This sequence joins TRBV27 and TRBJ2-5, with D hard to call. There are 13 residues in the CDR3. Germline-derived CDR1 and CDR2 are MNHEY and SMNVEV (reference sequence). With 4 bases removed from V and 0 bases from J, the gap between germline ends came to 6 bases. This CDR3 reads CASSSNYQETQYF. CDR3 DNA sequence: TGTGCCAGCAGTTCCAACTACCAAGAGACCCAGTACTTC.

The chain uses TRBV7-8 and TRBJ2-5; D not certain. The CDR3 spans 14 residues. Trimming left V 5 bases short and J 9 bases short, with 19 bases between. From germline, CDR1 is SGHVS and CDR2 FQNEAQ. This CDR3 reads CASSPRLARVAQYF. The CDR3 bases are TGTGCCAGCAGCCCCCGTTTAGCCCGAGTGGCCCAGTACTTC. Variable domain in full (rest from reference TRBV7-8 and TRBJ2-5): GAGVSQSPRYKVAKRGQDVALRCDPISGHVSLFWYQQALGQGPEFLTYFQNEAQLDKSGLPSDRFFAERPEGSVSTLKIQRTQQEDSAVYLCASSPRLARVAQYFGPGTRLLVL.

The V and J genes are TRBV18 and TRBJ2-3; TRBD1 matches 9 bases. This CDR3 is 17 amino acids long. J gave up 5 bases and V 1 base, and 10 bases lay outside the gene matches. Germline V lookup: CDR1 KGHSH, CDR2 LQKENI. The CDR3 is CASSPLPGQGAIDTQYF. In DNA, the CDR3 is TGTGCCAGCTCACCACTGCCGGGACAGGGCGCGATAGATACGCAGTATTTT. Looking up the rest from reference TRBV18 and TRBJ2-3 gives the full variable domain: NAGVMQNPRHLVRRRGQEARLRCSPMKGHSHVYWYRQLPEEGLKFMVYLQKENIIDESGMPKERFSAEFPKEGPSILRIQQVVRGDSAAYFCASSPLPGQGAIDTQYFGPGTRLTVL.

The V call is TRBV27, the J call TRBJ1-1, with a weak D call TRBD1 (5 bases). Germline V gives CDR1 MNHEY, CDR2 SMNVEV (reference sequence). The CDR3 has 16 residues. V shed 0 bases and J shed 4 bases, with 15 bases lying between them. The CDR3 spells CASSLSLRGGGTEAFF. CDR3 nucleotide sequence: TGTGCCAGCAGTTTATCGTTAAGGGGCGGGGGCACTGAAGCTTTCTTT.

The rearrangement joins TRBV5-8 to TRBJ1-2; D is unclear. The CDR3 extends over 14 amino acids. Germline loops: CDR1 SGHTS, CDR2 YDEGEE. V was clipped by 5 bases and J by 6 bases, with 17 bases between them. CDR3 amino acids: CASRLTGRHNGYTF. CDR3 DNA sequence: TGTGCCAGCAGATTAACGGGTCGTCATAATGGCTACACCTTC.

V usage is TRBV18 and J usage is TRBJ2-3, with 8 bases lining up with TRBD2. The ends lost 2 bases at V and 4 bases at J; junction bases unmatched: 8. Germline CDR1 and CDR2: KGHSH and LQKENI. The CDR3 runs 16 residues. The chain's CDR3 is CASSPESGGGADTQYF. For the CDR3, the DNA is TGTGCCAGCTCACCAGAGAGCGGGGGCGGGGCAGATACGCAGTATTTT.

The gene calls are TRBV7-9 and TRBJ2-7; 8 nucleotides agree with TRBD1. CDR3 length equals 19 residues. The ends lost 4 bases at V and 3 bases at J; junction bases unmatched: 20. Germline V lookup: CDR1 SEHNR, CDR2 FQNEAQ (reference sequence). In DNA form, the CDR3 reads TGTGCCAGCAGCTCTAGTGTCGCGCGGACAGGGTATGACTTCTACGAGCAGTACTTC. Translated: CASSSSVARTGYDFYEQYF.

This chain links TRBV9 with TRBJ2-7; 7 bases are shared with TRBD1. CDR1 is SGDLS, CDR2 YYNGEE, per germline. V dropped 4 bases and J dropped 0; count of bases not matched to a gene: 4. The CDR3 is 14 amino acids. CDR3 region: CASSQGQASYEQYF. The DNA for the CDR3 is TGTGCCAGCAGCCAAGGACAGGCCTCCTACGAGCAGTACTTC.

The V gene is TRBV9, the J gene TRBJ1-3, with TRBD1 matching over 9 bases. Germline assignment: CDR1 SGDLS and CDR2 YYNGEE. V was pared by 4 bases and J by 0 bases, with 5 bases of the junction left unmatched. The CDR3 has 16 amino acids. The CDR3 spells CASSPGTGPSGNTIYF. The CDR3 region has the DNA TGTGCCAGCAGCCCGGGGACAGGGCCCTCTGGAAACACCATATATTTT.

This clone has only a few counts. The CDR3 sequence: CASSQDSGELFF. In nucleotides, the CDR3 is TGTGCCAGCAGCCAGGACAGCGGGGAGCTGTTTTTT. This sequence joins TRBV7-9 and TRBJ2-2, with a possible D match to TRBD1 (6 bases). The CDR3 extends over 12 amino acids. Germline V gives CDR1 SEHNR, CDR2 FQNEAQ (reference sequence). Trimming took 5 bases from V and 7 from J, leaving 8 bases between them.

The V call is TRBV7-2, the J call TRBJ2-5; 7 nucleotides align to TRBD2. TRBJ2-7 explains the end of the DNA better; the J call may be wrong. Germline V gene data show CDR1 as SGHTA and CDR2 as FQGNSA. The CDR3 consists of 17 residues. The CDR3 DNA follows: TGTGCCAGCAGCCTATTTGGGCAGGGAGGGAGCTCCTACGAGCAGTACTTC. It codes for CASSLFGQGGSSYEQYF.

This rearrangement joins TRBV5-1 to TRBJ1-1; no reliable D call. Trimming pared 2 bases from V and 2 bases from J, leaving 10 bases between. The CDR3 covers 14 residues. CDR1 is SGHRS and CDR2 is YFSETQ in the germline V gene. The CDR3 bases are TGCGCCAGCAGCTTACTACCCACAAACACTGAAGCTTTCTTT. This gives the protein CASSLLPTNTEAFF.

The chain is built from TRBV7-9 and TRBJ2-5; D possibly corresponds to TRBD1 (6 bases). The J call may be incorrect, as the DNA end agrees better with TRBJ2-7. Germline V lookup: CDR1 SEHNR, CDR2 FQNEAQ (reference sequence). This CDR3 has 15 residues. This CDR3 is CASSLLVQGIDEQYF. CDR3 DNA sequence: TGTGCCAGCAGCTTACTCGTACAGGGCATCGACGAGCAGTACTTC.

This chain joins TRBV6-5 and TRBJ1-4; D remains unclear. There are 15 residues in the CDR3. Germline CDR1 reads MNHEY; CDR2 reads SVGAGI. Deletions cut 6 bases from V and 3 bases from J, with 14 bases between. Here the CDR3 DNA reads TGTGCCAGCAGCTCGGGCGACTACTCTAATGAAAAACTGTTTTTT. It specifies CASSSGDYSNEKLFF.

The gene calls are TRBV6-1 and TRBJ1-1; no clear D gene. The CDR3 is made up of 13 amino acids. Trimming took off 2 bases at V and 3 bases at J, with 7 bases between the two ends. Germline CDR1 MNHNS, CDR2 SASEGT. The CDR3 loop is CASSERRDTEAFF. The CDR3 DNA reads as TGTGCCAGCAGTGAAAGGAGGGACACTGAAGCTTTCTTT.

The V and J genes are TRBV5-4 and TRBJ2-7; D possibly corresponds to TRBD2 (5 bases). V gave up 4 bases and J gave up 0 bases, with 14 bases separating them. The CDR3 is 15 amino acids. From germline, CDR1 is SGHNT and CDR2 YYREEE (reference sequence). The CDR3 spells CASSAAPGSSYEQYF. For the CDR3, the DNA is TGTGCCAGCAGCGCCGCCCCGGGAAGCTCCTACGAGCAGTACTTC.

The chain links TRBV14 to TRBJ2-7, with TRBD1 matching over 9 bases. V lost 6 bases and J lost 7; bases outside the gene matches: 7. Germline V gene lookup returns CDR1 SGHDN and CDR2 FVKESK. CDR3 length: 13 amino acids. The CDR3 reads CASRRTGVEEQYF. The DNA of the CDR3 is TGTGCCAGCAGAAGGACAGGGGTTGAAGAGCAGTACTTC.

A note on this clone: Other nucleotide sequences in the sample specify the same CDR3. This chain connects TRBV28 to TRBJ1-1; 7 bases match TRBD1. CDR3 length equals 12 residues. Losses at the gene ends were 5 bases for V and 5 bases for J; bases not matched to a gene: 2. CDR1 is MDHEN, CDR2 SYDVKM, per germline. CDR3: CASSLRGTEAFF. CDR3 in DNA: TGTGCCAGCAGTCTCAGGGGGACTGAAGCTTTCTTT.

Comment on this clone: Germline is not matched at one junction end, which may reflect a read error. The J gene is TRBJ2-3, the V gene TRBV7-3; D is uncertain. This CDR3 comprises 14 residues. Germline loops: CDR1 SGHTA, CDR2 FQGTGA. The CDR3 spells CSSSVTASTDTQYF. Here the CDR3 DNA reads TGTTCCAGCAGTGTCACAGCTAGCACAGATACGCAGTATTTT.

CDR3 protein: CASSQDRITSGGPWQETQYF. DNA for the CDR3: TGCGCCAGCAGCCAAGATCGAATAACTAGCGGGGGGCCGTGGCAAGAGACCCAGTACTTC. The chain recombines TRBV4-3 with TRBJ2-5, with 12 bases aligning to TRBD2. This CDR3 is built from 20 residues. Germline lookup yields CDR1 LGHNA and CDR2 YSLEER. V lost 0 bases, J lost 2 bases, and 13 bases stayed unmatched.

The chain carries TRBV5-4 and TRBJ1-1; D uncertain. The CDR3 is made up of 14 amino acids. Germline V gene data show CDR1 as SGHNT and CDR2 as YYREEE (reference sequence). V gave up 1 base and J gave up 6 bases, with 13 bases separating them. The CDR3 DNA sequence: TGTGCCAGCAGCTTGAATGAAGAGCGTGCTGAAGCTTTCTTT. The encoded protein is CASSLNEERAEAFF.

CDR3: CASSELAGGRDTQYF. Written as DNA, the CDR3 is TGTGCCAGCAGTGAACTAGCGGGGGGGAGAGATACGCAGTATTTT. The V and J genes are TRBV2 and TRBJ2-3, with 12 nucleotides matching TRBD2. The CDR3 contains 15 residues. Germline V CDR1 and CDR2: SNHLY, FYNNEI. Unmatched junction bases numbered 2, after V lost 2 bases and J lost 5 bases. Combining the CDR3 with reference TRBV2 and TRBJ2-3 gives the whole variable domain EPEVTQTPSHQVTQMGQEVILRCVPISNHLYFYWYRQILGQKVEFLVSFYNNEISEKSEIFDDQFSVERPDGSNFTLKIRSTKLEDSAMYFCASSELAGGRDTQYFGPGTRLTVL.

This chain links TRBV10-3 with TRBJ2-1; TRBD1 aligns across 9 bases. The CDR3 sequence is 16 residues long. The V and J ends lost 6 bases and 8 bases, in that order; junction bases with no gene match: 14. Germline V gives CDR1 ENHRY, CDR2 SYGVKD. This CDR3 reads CAIRSQGAIEGDEQFF. CDR3 in DNA: TGTGCCATCAGATCACAGGGGGCTATTGAAGGGGATGAGCAGTTCTTC.

This clone came up many times. The rearrangement links TRBV4-2 to TRBJ1-1; 12 bases fit TRBD1. V was clipped by 3 bases and J by 8 bases; unmatched bases: 10. CDR3 length: 16 residues. Germline V gives CDR1 LGHNA, CDR2 YNFKEQ. The CDR3 sequence: CASSQAGTGGWGEAFF. The CDR3 bases are TGTGCCAGCAGCCAGGCCGGGACAGGGGGCTGGGGCGAAGCTTTCTTT.

V is TRBV10-3 and J is TRBJ1-5; TRBD1 is a possible D gene (6 bases). This CDR3 region has 14 residues. Germline V gene sequence: CDR1 ENHRY, CDR2 SYGVKD. V lost 4 bases to trimming and J lost 3 bases, with 10 bases between them. The CDR3 region has the DNA TGTGCCATCAGTGGAACAGGGTTCAATCAGCCCCAGCATTTT. Its protein product is CAISGTGFNQPQHF.

The rearrangement joins TRBV4-3 to TRBJ1-4; D is possibly TRBD1 (5 bases). The V end lost 0 bases, the J end lost 8 bases, and 19 bases lay between the germline ends. CDR1 and CDR2 from the germline V gene are LGHNA and YSLEER. The CDR3 contains 17 residues. The DNA for the CDR3 is TGCGCCAGCAGCCAAGATCCGACCGGCCAGGGCTTCGAAAAACTGTTTTTT. Its protein is CASSQDPTGQGFEKLFF.

The gene calls are TRBV28 and TRBJ2-7; TRBD1 agrees at 9 bases. J was trimmed by 8 bases and V by 5 bases; bases with no gene match: 16. This CDR3 comprises 16 residues. CDR1 is MDHEN, CDR2 SYDVKM, per germline. The CDR3 reads CASSITPGQGHRKQYF. The CDR3 coding sequence is TGTGCCAGCAGTATTACTCCGGGACAGGGTCATAGGAAGCAGTACTTC.